This T cell receptor (beta chain) was recorded in a study of CD8+CD57+ T cells in acquired aplastic anemia. Study context: DNA per sorted CD4+ or CD8+ sample ranged about 0.17 to 27.4 ug, averaging roughly 3.2 ug.

The study's findings and limits: A set of approximately 30 CD8+ CDR3 sequences was shared between patients and controls, and these sequences appeared highly expressed in patients.

Regarding this clonotype: Its matching antigen is unknown.

The template used for profiling TCR beta VDJ and CDR3 was genomic DNA. TCRdb passed the reads through MiXCR, listing each CDR3 protein once. The sample lists about 130,000 distinct CDR3 sequences, about 46% seen once, with 2.5% to 3% in the top ten. CDR1 is SNHLY and CDR2 is FYNNEI in the germline V gene. There are 13 residues in the CDR3. The V end lost 4 bases, the J end lost 0 bases, and 6 bases lay between the germline ends. This chain links TRBV2 with TRBJ1-1; D call uncertain. The clonotype was recovered from a human donor in good health, serving as a control. The specimen sequenced was sorted CD4+, CD8+, or CD8+CD57+ T cells (not recorded which) from PBMCs. Written as DNA, the CDR3 is TGTGCCAGCAGTGGACCGTTGAACACTGAAGCTTTCTTT. As protein: CASSGPLNTEAFF.